This T cell receptor (beta chain) was found in a study of low-dose radiotherapy and immunotherapy resistance in tumors. TCR amplification used 20 to 25 PCR cycles, a constant-region primer and a V-primer adapter. Each CDR3 protein gets one entry after TCRdb re-called the reads with MiXCR. The table includes tens of thousands of distinct CDR3 sequences, around a third detected once. Noted time point: after trial treatment. As to treatment: LDRT plus nivolumab, ipilimumab, low-dose cyclophosphamide and aspirin (RACIN trial). The CDR3 has 14 amino acids. V lost 2 bases, J lost 3 bases, and 10 bases lay in between. Germline lookup yields CDR1 KGHSH and CDR2 LQKENI.

This TCR came from a male donor with rectosigmoid adenocarcinoma. The sample consisted of PBMCs, taken after low-dose radiotherapy plus immunotherapy. The chain joins TRBV18 to TRBJ1-1; TRBD1 might be the D (6 bases). The DNA for the CDR3 is TGTGCCAGCTCACCAGGCCAGGGGCACACTGAAGCTTTCTTT. Translation: CASSPGQGHTEAFF.